This T cell receptor (beta chain) was captured by sequencing in a study of human T cells and chemical hapten exposure. The time point is: pre-sensitization, week 0. The treatment was: therapeutic diphenylcyclopropenone sensitization with weekly scalp DPC. General study results and limits: Higher patch test scores went with higher counts of PT1 expanded TCRs. The study found expanded TCRs formed significantly more large CDR3 similarity clusters than controls.

TCRdb re-called the RACE reads through MiXCR, storing one row per CDR3 protein. The sample yields around 260,000 distinct CDR3 sequences, about 9% seen once. The CDR3 spans 13 residues. The junction had 6 bases not matched to a gene; V was cut back by 10 bases and J by 2 bases. Germline V lookup: CDR1 MNHEY, CDR2 SVGEGT. For this clonotype: Its antigen is not known.

Material: whole blood, obtained in connection with sensitization to the hapten diphenylcyclopropenone (DPC). The TCR sequence derives from a woman in her 40s with alopecia areata. Some clones in this sample may be carry-over from other donors' samples. This chain joins TRBV6-2 or TRBV6-3 and TRBJ2-7; 9 nucleotides align to TRBD2. In DNA, the CDR3 is TGTGCCACTACGAGCGGGAGGACCTACGAGCAGTACTTC. Its translation is CATTSGRTYEQYF.